Listed below are T cell receptor beta chains from one sample, sequenced in a study of blood T cell repertoires in COVID-19. Repertoires were generated with immunoSEQ multiplex PCR, while TCRdb's copy carries only in-frame clones and drops some. In the table there are 150,000 to 200,000 clones, about 93% of which are singletons. The sequenced material came from peripheral blood. The receptors here all came from a woman in her 50s with acute or convalescent COVID-19. Each CDR3 is given with its conserved first and last residue. A D gene is named only where the DNA matches it firmly. Clone size is given for some rows only: seen once, a few or many times, or a class if the clone is expanded.

j_call cdr3_length clone_size v_call d_call cdr3_aa cdr3_nt
TRBJ2-7 14 once TRBV27 TRBD1 CASSKGQASYEQYF TGTGCCAGCAGTAAGGGACAGGCCTCCTACGAGCAGTACTTC
TRBJ2-7 12 . TRBV13 TRBD1 CASSQTGNEQYF TGTGCCAGCAGCCAGACAGGGAACGAGCAGTACTTC
TRBJ2-3 14 . TRBV28 TRBD2 CASSSLAGTDTQYF TGTGCCAGCAGTTCTCTAGCGGGAACAGATACGCAGTATTTT
TRBJ2-4 16 . TRBV5-4 . CASSLGGGIDKNIQYF TGTGCCAGCAGCTTGGGAGGGGGAATTGACAAAAACATTCAGTACTTC
TRBJ1-6 16 . TRBV19 TRBD1 CASSINVGGRNSPLHF TGTGCCAGTAGTATAAATGTAGGGGGCAGAAATTCACCCCTCCACTTT
TRBJ2-7 13 . TRBV7-9 TRBD1 CASSFTGGGEQYF TGTGCCAGCAGCTTCACAGGGGGTGGGGAGCAGTACTTC
TRBJ1-1 15 . TRBV3-1/TRBV3-2 . CASSQDHAGDSEAFF TGTGCCAGCAGCCAAGATCACGCGGGTGACTCTGAAGCTTTCTTT
TRBJ1-2 13 once TRBV25-1 . CASTEGPDYGYTF TGTGCCAGCACTGAAGGGCCGGACTATGGCTACACCTTC
TRBJ1-1 15 . TRBV2 TRBD1 CASSAYRGMNTEAFF TGTGCCAGCAGTGCGTACAGGGGGATGAACACTGAAGCTTTCTTT
TRBJ1-1 13 . TRBV18 TRBD1 CASSRDRNTEAFF TGTGCCAGCTCACGGGACAGGAACACTGAAGCTTTCTTT
TRBJ1-1 13 once TRBV12-3/TRBV12-4 . CASSSTSPAEAFF TGTGCCAGCAGTTCCACCTCCCCGGCTGAAGCTTTCTTT
TRBJ2-2 16 . TRBV7-6 TRBD2 CASSFYRGSNTGELFF TGTGCCAGCAGCTTCTATCGCGGGAGTAACACCGGGGAGCTGTTTTTT
TRBJ2-3 14 . TRBV10-3 . CAITKGRGEDTQYF TGTGCCATCACTAAGGGCAGGGGAGAAGATACGCAGTATTTT
TRBJ2-5 15 . TRBV20-1 TRBD2 CSASEISGAQETQYF TGCAGTGCTAGTGAGATTAGCGGGGCACAAGAGACCCAGTACTTC
TRBJ1-1 13 . TRBV7-9 . CASSAQMNTEAFF TGTGCCAGCAGCGCACAGATGAACACTGAAGCTTTCTTT
TRBJ2-5 15 . TRBV13 TRBD1 CASSLGAGGMETQYF TGTGCCAGCAGCTTAGGGGCAGGGGGCATGGAGACCCAGTACTTC
TRBJ1-1 13 . TRBV12-3/TRBV12-4 . CASSFFSGTEAFF TGTGCCAGCAGTTTTTTTTCAGGGACTGAAGCTTTCTTT
TRBJ2-3 16 . TRBV27 . CASSLRFGSQGDTQYF TGTGCCAGCAGTTTAAGGTTCGGCTCTCAGGGAGATACGCAGTATTTT
TRBJ1-2 15 . TRBV6-6 . CASIHPSTDMDGYTF TGTGCCAGCATCCACCCCTCGACGGACATGGATGGCTACACCTTC
TRBJ1-5 13 . TRBV19 TRBD1 CAGGTGGNQPQHF TGTGCCGGGGGGACAGGGGGCAATCAGCCCCAGCATTTT
TRBJ2-7 16 . TRBV28 TRBD1 CASSPWTGASSYEQYF TGTGCCAGCAGTCCGTGGACAGGGGCGAGCTCCTACGAGCAGTACTTC
TRBJ1-1 12 . TRBV3-1/TRBV3-2 . CASSPGRTEAFF TGTGCCAGCAGCCCAGGGAGGACCGAAGCTTTCTTT
TRBJ1-3 16 . TRBV5-1 . CASSLGSGALGNTIYF TGCGCCAGCAGCTTGGGTAGTGGGGCTCTTGGAAACACCATATATTTT
TRBJ2-5 14 . TRBV6-2/TRBV6-3 . CASSYSVGVETQYF TGTGCCAGCAGTTACTCTGTAGGGGTCGAGACCCAGTACTTC
TRBJ1-2 13 . TRBV5-1 TRBD1 CASSLQGNYGYTF TGCGCCAGCAGCCTACAGGGGAACTATGGCTACACCTTC
TRBJ1-1 14 . TRBV10-2 . CASSESTVNTEAFF TGCGCCAGCAGTGAGTCGACAGTGAACACTGAAGCTTTCTTT
TRBJ2-2 17 . TRBV7-2 TRBD1 CASRPIQGLRRTGELFF TGTGCCAGCAGACCCATACAGGGGCTCCGAAGGACCGGGGAGCTGTTTTTT
TRBJ2-5 16 . TRBV12-5 . CASGFDNQGGQETQYF TGTGCTAGTGGCTTTGACAACCAGGGGGGCCAAGAGACCCAGTACTTC
TRBJ2-5 13 . TRBV2 . CASGRDSQETQYF TGTGCCAGCGGACGGGATAGTCAAGAGACCCAGTACTTC
TRBJ1-6 13 . TRBV18 . CASSLAGDSPLHF TGTGCCAGCTCACTCGCAGGGGATTCACCCCTCCACTTT
TRBJ2-7 11 . TRBV30 . CAFDGYGEQYF TGTGCCTTCGACGGGTACGGAGAGCAGTACTTC
TRBJ2-2 16 . TRBV12-5 TRBD1 CASGLVGTGGTGELFF TGTGCTAGTGGTTTGGTAGGGACAGGGGGAACCGGGGAGCTGTTTTTT
TRBJ2-1 15 . TRBV29-1 TRBD2 CSFRLGLTMADEQFF TGCAGCTTCCGGCTGGGACTAACTATGGCCGATGAGCAGTTCTTC
TRBJ1-6 14 . TRBV6-6 . CASSYRGSDSPLHF TGTGCCAGCAGTTACCGTGGCAGTGATTCACCCCTCCACTTT
TRBJ2-7 13 . TRBV7-9 . CASSWDTPYEQYF TGTGCCAGCAGCTGGGACACTCCCTACGAGCAGTACTTC
TRBJ1-1 16 . TRBV18 TRBD1 CASSRQGAQSGTEAFF TGTGCCAGCTCACGACAGGGGGCGCAGAGTGGGACTGAAGCTTTCTTT
TRBJ2-7 11 . TRBV10-3 . CAISVGSEQYF TGTGCCATCAGTGTCGGTTCCGAGCAGTACTTC
TRBJ1-5 15 . TRBV7-6 . CASSPRPGSNQPQHF TGTGCCAGCAGCCCGAGGCCGGGGAGCAATCAGCCCCAGCATTTT
TRBJ1-1 13 . TRBV18 . CASSRSRNTEAFF TGTGCCAGCTCACGGAGCCGGAACACTGAAGCTTTCTTT
TRBJ1-2 16 . TRBV7-9 . CASSPWQTRTNYGYTF TGTGCCAGCAGCCCCTGGCAAACTAGGACTAACTATGGCTACACCTTC
TRBJ1-1 15 few TRBV9 TRBD1 CASSVGGQGTTEAFF TGTGCCAGCAGCGTAGGGGGACAGGGGACCACTGAAGCTTTCTTT
TRBJ2-1 15 . TRBV2 . CASIEGGQSYNEQFF TGTGCCAGCATAGAGGGGGGACAGAGCTACAATGAGCAGTTCTTC
TRBJ2-5 15 . TRBV7-8 . CASSPRGLAQETQYF TGTGCCAGCAGCCCTCGGGGACTCGCACAAGAGACCCAGTACTTC
TRBJ1-5 15 . TRBV6-2/TRBV6-3 . CASSYSVQVLQPQHF TGTGCCAGCAGTTACTCGGTACAGGTTCTTCAGCCCCAGCATTTT
TRBJ1-6 17 . TRBV27 . CASSLYPSSSYNSPLHF TGTGCCAGCAGTTTATACCCAAGTAGCTCCTATAATTCACCCCTCCACTTT
TRBJ2-7 13 . TRBV28 . CASSGSPPTQQYF TGTGCCAGCTCGGGATCACCCCCCACTCAGCAGTACTTC
TRBJ2-7 15 . TRBV3-1/TRBV3-2 TRBD1 CASSPGDRDYDEQYF TGTGCCAGCAGCCCTGGGGACAGGGATTACGACGAGCAGTACTTC
TRBJ1-5 15 . TRBV24-1 . CATSGPDSGNQPQHF TGTGCCACCAGTGGTCCCGACTCCGGTAATCAGCCCCAGCATTTT
TRBJ1-2 14 . TRBV6-6 . CASSYVGGRNGYTF TGTGCCAGCAGTTACGTCGGGGGGAGAAATGGCTACACCTTC
TRBJ2-7 12 . TRBV30 . CAWSAGLYEQYF TGTGCCTGGAGCGCCGGGTTGTACGAGCAGTACTTC
TRBJ2-4 18 once TRBV21-1 . CASSKLGGGGADKNIQYF TGTGCCAGCAGCAAATTGGGTGGTGGGGGCGCCGACAAAAACATTCAGTACTTC
TRBJ2-3 14 . TRBV7-3 . CASSFLGGTDTQYF TGTGCCAGCAGCTTTCTGGGAGGCACAGATACGCAGTATTTT
TRBJ2-1 15 . TRBV10-3 TRBD2 CAISDKTSGRSEEFF TGTGCCATCAGTGACAAGACTAGCGGACGCTCGGAGGAGTTCTTC
TRBJ1-2 16 . TRBV4-3 . CASSQDGTSETRGYTF TGCGCCAGCAGCCAAGATGGGACATCTGAAACCCGGGGCTACACCTTC